The sequence of this T cell receptor (beta chain) was determined in a study of blood T cell repertoires in COVID-19. Study in general: The United States, Italy and Spain were the sources of the acute and convalescent COVID-19 samples. In each case, the material was cDNA or gDNA derived from T cells, B-cell-depleted T cells, or PBMCs.

V was cut by 5 bases and J by 10 bases, with 15 bases left in between. This CDR3 region has 13 residues. Germline V lookup: CDR1 MNHEY, CDR2 SVGAGI. Authors' analysis steps: Estimates of nucleated cell counts were drawn from the amplification of reference gene primers. The method was immunoSEQ multiplex PCR; TCRdb's version includes in-frame clones alone and lacks a portion of them. V and J calls and clone size are as listed in that table; D and trimming were resolved from the DNA. The repertoire holds some 180,000 clones, around 90% seen once, with 0.5% to 0.6% in the top ten. The table lists this clone with a count of one.

The TCR was taken from a man aged 50-60 years with acute or convalescent COVID-19. Sequencing was performed on peripheral blood. The V gene is TRBV6-5, the J gene TRBJ2-1, with D possibly TRBD2 on 6 matching bases. CDR3 DNA: TGTGCCAGCAGTAAACGGAGGGTGGGAGAGCAGTTCTTC. This codes for CASSKRRVGEQFF.